This TCR beta chain was captured by sequencing in a study of identical twins. Addition of a universal primer site occurred through template switching, and cDNA carried unique molecular identifiers. TCRdb fed the 5' RACE reads into MiXCR, producing one record per CDR3 protein. The repertoire holds 1.5 million to 2 million distinct CDR3 sequences, with roughly 35% as singletons. Trimming took 8 bases from V and 7 from J; bases not matched to a gene: 15. The CDR3 loop spans 16 amino acids. Germline V gene data show CDR1 as MNHNS and CDR2 as SASEGT. Sequencing was performed on cord blood. The rearrangement joins TRBV6-1 to TRBJ1-2, with 11 bases that match TRBD1. This TCR came from a newborn girl in good health. The CDR3 sequence: CASPSGTGGIYCGYTF. Written as DNA, the CDR3 is TGTGCCAGCCCCTCCGGGACAGGGGGTATATACTGTGGCTACACCTTC.